This T cell receptor beta chain was captured in a study of blood T cell repertoires in COVID-19. This clone was recorded only once. TCRdb keeps only in-frame clones here, not all; method: immunoSEQ multiplex PCR. Among approximately 250,000 clones listed, roughly 85% were seen once. In germline, CDR1 is LNHDA, CDR2 SQIVND (reference sequence). V lost 1 base and J lost 7, with 11 bases in between. The CDR3 runs 14 residues. The sample consisted of peripheral blood. V is TRBV19 and J is TRBJ1-5; TRBD1 might be the D (5 bases). This clonotype was obtained from a man aged 50 to 60 with COVID-19, enrolled during active disease. CDR3 coding DNA: TGTGCCAGTAGTATAGGCAGGGTTTTCCAGCCCCAGCATTTT. Translated: CASSIGRVFQPQHF.